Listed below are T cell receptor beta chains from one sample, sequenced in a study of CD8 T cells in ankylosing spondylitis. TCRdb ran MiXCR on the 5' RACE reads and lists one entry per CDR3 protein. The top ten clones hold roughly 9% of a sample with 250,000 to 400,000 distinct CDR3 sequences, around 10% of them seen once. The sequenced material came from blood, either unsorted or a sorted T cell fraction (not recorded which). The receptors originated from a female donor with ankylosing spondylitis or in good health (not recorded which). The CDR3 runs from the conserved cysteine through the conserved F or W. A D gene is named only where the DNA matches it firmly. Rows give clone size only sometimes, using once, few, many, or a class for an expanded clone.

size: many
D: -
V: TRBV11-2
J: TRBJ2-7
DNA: TGTGCCAGCAGCTTAGTAGGGGGAGGGCAGGGGGAGCAGTACTTC
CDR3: CASSLVGGGQGEQYF

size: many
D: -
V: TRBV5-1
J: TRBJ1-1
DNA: TGCGCCAGCAGCTTAACCGCAGGCGCGAGGAACACTGAAGCTTTCTTT
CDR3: CASSLTAGARNTEAFF

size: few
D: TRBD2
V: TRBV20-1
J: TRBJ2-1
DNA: TGCAGTGCTAGAGGCCAGGCTAGCGGTTACAATGAGCAGTTCTTC
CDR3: CSARGQASGYNEQFF

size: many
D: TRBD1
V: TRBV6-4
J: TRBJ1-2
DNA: TGTGCCAGCAGACCAGGGGGCTCGGGCTATGGCTACACCTTC
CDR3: CASRPGGSGYGYTF

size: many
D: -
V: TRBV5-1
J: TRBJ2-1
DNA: TGCGCCAGCAGCTTCCAGAATGAGCAGTTCTTC
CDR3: CASSFQNEQFF

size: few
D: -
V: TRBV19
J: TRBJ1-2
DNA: TGTGCCAGTAGTATCGGCCAGGGATGGAGCTATGGCTACACCTTC
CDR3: CASSIGQGWSYGYTF

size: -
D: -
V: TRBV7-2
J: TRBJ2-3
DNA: TGTGCCAGCAGCCTCGGCGGGTCGGTTGGCACAGATACGCAGTATTTT
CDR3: CASSLGGSVGTDTQYF

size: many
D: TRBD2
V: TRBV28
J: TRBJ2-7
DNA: TGTGCCAGCACCGTGGGGCTAGCGGGGAACCCTTCCTACGAGCAGTACTTC
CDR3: CASTVGLAGNPSYEQYF

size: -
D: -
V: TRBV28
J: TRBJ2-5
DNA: TGTGCCAGCAGTTTAGGTTACGAGACCCAGTACTTC
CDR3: CASSLGYETQYF

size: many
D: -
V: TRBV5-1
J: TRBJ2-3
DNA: TGCGCCAGCAGCTTGGACGGGGTAGAAGATACGCAGTATTTT
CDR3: CASSLDGVEDTQYF

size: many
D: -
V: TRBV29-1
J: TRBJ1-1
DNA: TGCAGCGCTACACAGGGACCGAACACTGAAGCTTTCTTT
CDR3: CSATQGPNTEAFF

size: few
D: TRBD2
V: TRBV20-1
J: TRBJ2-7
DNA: TGCAGTGCATTGATTCTCCAGCGGGAAGACTACGAGCAGTACTTC
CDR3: CSALILQREDYEQYF

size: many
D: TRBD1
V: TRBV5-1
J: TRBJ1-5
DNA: TGCGCCAGCACCTTGACACAGGGGGCGGGTCAGCCCCAGCATTTT
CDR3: CASTLTQGAGQPQHF

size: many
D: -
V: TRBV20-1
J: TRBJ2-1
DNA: TGCAGTGCTAAAGGCAATGAGCAGTTCTTC
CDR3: CSAKGNEQFF

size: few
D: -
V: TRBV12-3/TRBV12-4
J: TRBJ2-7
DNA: TGTGCCAGCCGTCCAGGGCTTGGGGAGCAGTACTTC
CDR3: CASRPGLGEQYF

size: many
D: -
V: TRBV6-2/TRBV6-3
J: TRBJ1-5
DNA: TGTGCCAGCAAACAAACCCTTGGTAGCAATCAGCCCCAGCATTTT
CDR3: CASKQTLGSNQPQHF

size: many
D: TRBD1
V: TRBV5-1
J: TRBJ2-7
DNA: TGCGCCAGCAGCTTCTCGAGGACAGGTTCCTACGAGCAGTACTTC
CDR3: CASSFSRTGSYEQYF

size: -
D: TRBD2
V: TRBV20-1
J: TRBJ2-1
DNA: TGCAGTGCTAGGGGACTAGCCCAGACGAATGAGCAGTTCTTC
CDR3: CSARGLAQTNEQFF

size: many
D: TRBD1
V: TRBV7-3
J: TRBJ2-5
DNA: TGTGCCAGCAGCTCCTATGGACAGGGGGCGCCGCGGGAGACCCAGTACTTC
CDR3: CASSSYGQGAPRETQYF

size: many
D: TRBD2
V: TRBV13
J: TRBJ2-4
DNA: TGTGCCAGCAGCTTATCCCCGTTACTAGCGGGAGAATTTGGGGCCAAAAACATTCAGTACTTC
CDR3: CASSLSPLLAGEFGAKNIQYF

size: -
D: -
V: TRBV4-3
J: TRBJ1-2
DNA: TGCGCCAGCAGCCCCGGGACCAGAAACAACTATGGCTACACCTTC
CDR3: CASSPGTRNNYGYTF

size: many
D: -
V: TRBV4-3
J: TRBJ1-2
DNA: TGCGCCAGCAGCCAAGATGATAGACAGAACTATGGCTACACCTTC
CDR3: CASSQDDRQNYGYTF

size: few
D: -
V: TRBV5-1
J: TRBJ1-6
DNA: TGCGCCAGCAGTTTCGACATGTATAATTCACCCCTCCACTTT
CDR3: CASSFDMYNSPLHF

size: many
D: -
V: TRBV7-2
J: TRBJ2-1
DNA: TGTGCCAGCAGCTTTCGAACGGGACAGCAGTTCTTC
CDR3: CASSFRTGQQFF

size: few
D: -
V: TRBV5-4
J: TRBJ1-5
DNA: TGTGCCAGCAGCTGGGGGGGGGCTGGTCAGCCCCAGCATTTT
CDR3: CASSWGGAGQPQHF

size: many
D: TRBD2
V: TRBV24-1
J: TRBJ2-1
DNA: TGTGCCACCAGTGTTACTAGCGGGAGACTTGGTGAGCAGTTCTTC
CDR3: CATSVTSGRLGEQFF

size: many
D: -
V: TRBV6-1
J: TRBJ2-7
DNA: TGTGCCAGCAGTGAAGCGGGAGACTACGAGCAGTACTTC
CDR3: CASSEAGDYEQYF